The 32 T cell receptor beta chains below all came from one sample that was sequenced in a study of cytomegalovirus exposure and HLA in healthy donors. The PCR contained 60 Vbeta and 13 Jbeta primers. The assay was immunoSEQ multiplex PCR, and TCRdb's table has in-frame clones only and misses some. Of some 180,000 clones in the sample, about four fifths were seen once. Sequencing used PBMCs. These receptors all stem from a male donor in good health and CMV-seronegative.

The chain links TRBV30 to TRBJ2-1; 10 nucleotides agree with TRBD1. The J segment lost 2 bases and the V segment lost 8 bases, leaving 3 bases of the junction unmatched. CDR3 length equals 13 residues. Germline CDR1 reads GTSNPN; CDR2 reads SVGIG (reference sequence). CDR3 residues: CAGDRGPYNEQFF. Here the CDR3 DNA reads TGTGCCGGTGACAGGGGGCCCTACAATGAGCAGTTCTTC.

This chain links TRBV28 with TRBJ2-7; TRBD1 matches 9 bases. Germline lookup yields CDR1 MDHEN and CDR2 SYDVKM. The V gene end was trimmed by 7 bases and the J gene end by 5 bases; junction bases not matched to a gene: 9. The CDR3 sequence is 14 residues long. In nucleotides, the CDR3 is TGTGCCAGCAAAAACAGGGGGCTTTTGCACGAGCAGTACTTC. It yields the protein CASKNRGLLHEQYF.

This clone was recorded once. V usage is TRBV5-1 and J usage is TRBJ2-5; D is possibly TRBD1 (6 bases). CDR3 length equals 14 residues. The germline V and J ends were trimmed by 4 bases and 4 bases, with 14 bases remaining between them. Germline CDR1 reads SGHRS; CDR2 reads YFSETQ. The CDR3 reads CASSLRGMGETQYF. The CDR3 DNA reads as TGCGCCAGCAGCCTAAGGGGGATGGGAGAGACCCAGTACTTC.

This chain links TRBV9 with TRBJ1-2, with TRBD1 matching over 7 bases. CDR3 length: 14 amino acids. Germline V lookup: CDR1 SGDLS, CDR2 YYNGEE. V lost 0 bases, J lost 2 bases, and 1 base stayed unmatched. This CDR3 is CASSVGDSNYGYTF. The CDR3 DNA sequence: TGTGCCAGCAGCGTAGGGGACAGCAACTATGGCTACACCTTC.

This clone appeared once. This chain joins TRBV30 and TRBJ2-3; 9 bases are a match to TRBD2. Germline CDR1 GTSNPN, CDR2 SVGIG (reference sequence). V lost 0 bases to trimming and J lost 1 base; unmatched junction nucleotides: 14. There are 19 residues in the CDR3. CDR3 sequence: CAWSVWRVGTSRRTDTQYF. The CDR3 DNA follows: TGTGCCTGGAGTGTATGGCGTGTAGGGACTAGCAGACGCACAGATACGCAGTATTTT.

The CDR3 loop is CASSLGTGQRFNYGYTF. DNA for the CDR3: TGTGCCAGCTCCCTCGGGACAGGGCAAAGATTTAACTATGGCTACACCTTC. The chain links TRBV18 to TRBJ1-2; 9 bases map to TRBD1. With V trimmed by 6 bases and J by 1 base, 12 bases remained unmatched. The CDR3 sequence is 17 residues long. From germline, CDR1 is KGHSH and CDR2 LQKENI.

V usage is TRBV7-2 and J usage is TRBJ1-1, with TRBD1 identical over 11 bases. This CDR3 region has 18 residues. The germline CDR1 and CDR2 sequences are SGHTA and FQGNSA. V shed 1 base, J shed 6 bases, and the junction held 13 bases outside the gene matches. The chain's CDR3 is CASSLVGDRGEVFAEAFF. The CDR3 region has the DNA TGTGCCAGCAGCTTAGTTGGGGACAGGGGGGAAGTTTTCGCTGAAGCTTTCTTT.

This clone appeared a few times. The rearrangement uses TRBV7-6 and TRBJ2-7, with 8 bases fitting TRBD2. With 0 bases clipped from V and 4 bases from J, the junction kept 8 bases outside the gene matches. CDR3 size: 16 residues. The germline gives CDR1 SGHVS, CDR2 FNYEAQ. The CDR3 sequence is CASSLASTSGLYEQYF. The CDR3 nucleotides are TGTGCCAGCAGCTTAGCTTCTACTAGCGGCCTATACGAGCAGTACTTC.

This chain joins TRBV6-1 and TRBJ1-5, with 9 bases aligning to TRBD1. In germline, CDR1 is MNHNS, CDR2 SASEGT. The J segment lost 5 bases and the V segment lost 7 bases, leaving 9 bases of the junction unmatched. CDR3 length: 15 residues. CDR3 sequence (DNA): TGTGCCAGCACCCCACGGGACAGGGAATATCAGCCCCAGCATTTT. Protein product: CASTPRDREYQPQHF.

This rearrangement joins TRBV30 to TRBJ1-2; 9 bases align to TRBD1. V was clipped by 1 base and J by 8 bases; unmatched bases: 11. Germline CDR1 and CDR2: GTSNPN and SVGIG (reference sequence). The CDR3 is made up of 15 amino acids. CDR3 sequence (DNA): TGTGCCTGGAGTGAGCCCACAGGGGGCAGACCGGGCTACACCTTC. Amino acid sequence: CAWSEPTGGRPGYTF.

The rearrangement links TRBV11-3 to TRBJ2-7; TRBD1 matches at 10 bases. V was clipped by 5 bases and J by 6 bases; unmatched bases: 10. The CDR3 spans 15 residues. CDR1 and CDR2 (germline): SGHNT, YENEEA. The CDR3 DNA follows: TGTGCCAGCAGCCAAGCCGGGACAGGGGTCGGCGAGCAGTACTTC. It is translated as CASSQAGTGVGEQYF.

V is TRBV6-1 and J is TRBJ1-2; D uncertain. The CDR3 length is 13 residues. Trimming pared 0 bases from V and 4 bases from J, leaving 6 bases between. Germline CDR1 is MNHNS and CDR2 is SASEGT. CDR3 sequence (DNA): TGTGCCAGCAGTGAAGCGACTGGCTATGGCTACACCTTC. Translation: CASSEATGYGYTF.

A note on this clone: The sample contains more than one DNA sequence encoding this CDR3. This CDR3 is CAWRQVMNTEAFF. The CDR3 nucleotides are TGTGCCTGGAGGCAGGTGATGAACACTGAAGCTTTCTTT. The chain employs TRBV30 and TRBJ1-1; no definite D call. Per the germline V gene, CDR1 is GTSNPN and CDR2 is SVGIG (reference sequence). The CDR3 has 13 residues. V lost 3 bases to trimming and J lost 0 bases, with 8 bases between them.

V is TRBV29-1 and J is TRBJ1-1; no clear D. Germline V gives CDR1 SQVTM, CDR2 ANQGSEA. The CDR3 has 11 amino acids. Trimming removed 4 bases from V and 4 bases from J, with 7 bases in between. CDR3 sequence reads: CSVVGGTEAFF. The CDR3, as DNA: TGCAGCGTTGTAGGAGGCACTGAAGCTTTCTTT.

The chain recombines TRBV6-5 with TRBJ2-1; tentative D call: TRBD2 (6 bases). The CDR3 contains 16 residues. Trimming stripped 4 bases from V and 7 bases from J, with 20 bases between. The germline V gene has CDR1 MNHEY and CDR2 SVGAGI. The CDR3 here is CASSLRVGGPWNEQFF. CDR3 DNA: TGTGCCAGCAGTTTACGGGTCGGAGGGCCTTGGAATGAGCAGTTCTTC.

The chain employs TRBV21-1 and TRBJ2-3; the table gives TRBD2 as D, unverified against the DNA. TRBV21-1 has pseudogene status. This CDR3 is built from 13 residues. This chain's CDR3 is CASSKVATDTQYF. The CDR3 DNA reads TGTGCCAGCAGCAAAGTAGCGACAGATACGCAGTATTTT.

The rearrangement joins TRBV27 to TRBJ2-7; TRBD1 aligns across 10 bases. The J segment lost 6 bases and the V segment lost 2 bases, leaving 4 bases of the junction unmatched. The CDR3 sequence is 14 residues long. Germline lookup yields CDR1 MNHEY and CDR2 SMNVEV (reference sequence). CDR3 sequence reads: CASSLTGTGVEQYF. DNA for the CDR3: TGTGCCAGCAGTTTAACCGGGACAGGGGTCGAGCAGTACTTC.

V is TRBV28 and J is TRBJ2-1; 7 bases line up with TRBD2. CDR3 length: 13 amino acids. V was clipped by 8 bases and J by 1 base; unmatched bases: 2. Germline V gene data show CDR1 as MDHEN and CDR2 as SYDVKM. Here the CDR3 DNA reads TGTGCCAGCGGCGGGAGATCCTACAATGAGCAGTTCTTC. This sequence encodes CASGGRSYNEQFF. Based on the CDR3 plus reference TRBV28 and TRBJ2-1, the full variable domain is DVKVTQSSRYLVKRTGEKVFLECVQDMDHENMFWYRQDPGLGLRLIYFSYDVKMKEKGDIPEGYSVSREKKERFSLILESASTNQTSMYLCASGGRSYNEQFFGPGTRLTVL.

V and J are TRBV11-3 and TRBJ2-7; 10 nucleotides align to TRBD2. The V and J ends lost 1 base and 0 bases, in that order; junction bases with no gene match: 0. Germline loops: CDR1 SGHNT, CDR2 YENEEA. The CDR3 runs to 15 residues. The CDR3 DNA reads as TGTGCCAGCAGCTTAGGACTAGCGGGCTCCTACGAGCAGTACTTC. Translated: CASSLGLAGSYEQYF.

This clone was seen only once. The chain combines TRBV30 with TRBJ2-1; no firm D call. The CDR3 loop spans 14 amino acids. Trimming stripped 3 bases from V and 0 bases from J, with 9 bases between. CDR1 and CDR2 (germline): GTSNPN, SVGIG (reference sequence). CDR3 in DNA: TGTGCCTGGAGGGCCCGGAGCTCCTACAATGAGCAGTTCTTC. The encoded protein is CAWRARSSYNEQFF.

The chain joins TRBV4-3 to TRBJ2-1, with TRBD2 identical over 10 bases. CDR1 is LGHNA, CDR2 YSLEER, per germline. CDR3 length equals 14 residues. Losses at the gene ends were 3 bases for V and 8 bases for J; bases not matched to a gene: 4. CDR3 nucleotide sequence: TGCGCCAGCAGCCATACTAGCGGGAATGATGAGCAGTTCTTC. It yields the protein CASSHTSGNDEQFF.

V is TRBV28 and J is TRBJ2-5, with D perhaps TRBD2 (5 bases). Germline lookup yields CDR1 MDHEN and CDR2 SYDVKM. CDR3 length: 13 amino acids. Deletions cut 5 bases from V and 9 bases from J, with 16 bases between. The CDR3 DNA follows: TGTGCCAGCAGTCCCTCGGGTAGGGAGTCCCAGTACTTC. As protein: CASSPSGRESQYF.

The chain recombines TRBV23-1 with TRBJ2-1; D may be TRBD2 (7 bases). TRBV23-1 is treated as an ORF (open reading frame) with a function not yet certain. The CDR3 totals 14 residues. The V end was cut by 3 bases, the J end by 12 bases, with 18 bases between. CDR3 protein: CASSHPPGRGSQFF. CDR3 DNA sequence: TGCGCCAGCAGTCATCCCCCAGGGAGGGGGTCGCAGTTCTTC.

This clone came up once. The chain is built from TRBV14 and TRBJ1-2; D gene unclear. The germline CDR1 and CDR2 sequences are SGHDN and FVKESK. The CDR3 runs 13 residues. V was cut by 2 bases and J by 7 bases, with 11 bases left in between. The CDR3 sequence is CASSQSPASGYTF. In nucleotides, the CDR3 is TGTGCCAGCAGCCAAAGCCCTGCGAGTGGCTACACCTTC.

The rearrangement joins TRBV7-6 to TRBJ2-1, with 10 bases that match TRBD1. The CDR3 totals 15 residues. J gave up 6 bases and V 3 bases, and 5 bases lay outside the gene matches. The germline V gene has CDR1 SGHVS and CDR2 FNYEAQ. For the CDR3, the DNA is TGTGCCAGCAGCTTGGCCGGGACAGGGGTCAATGAGCAGTTCTTC. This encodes CASSLAGTGVNEQFF.

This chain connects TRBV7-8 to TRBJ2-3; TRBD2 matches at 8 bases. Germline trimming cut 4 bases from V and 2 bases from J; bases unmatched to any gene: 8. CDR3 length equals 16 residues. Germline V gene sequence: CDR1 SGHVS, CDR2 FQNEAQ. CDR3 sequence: CASSSLAGKDTDTQYF. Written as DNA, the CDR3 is TGTGCCAGCAGCTCTTTAGCGGGGAAGGACACAGATACGCAGTATTTT.

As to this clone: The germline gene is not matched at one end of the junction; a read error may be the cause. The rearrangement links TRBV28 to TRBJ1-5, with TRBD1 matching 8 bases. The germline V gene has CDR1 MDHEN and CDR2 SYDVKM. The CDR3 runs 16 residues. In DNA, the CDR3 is TGTGCCGGCAGTTTACCCGGGACAGGAGATAATCAGCCCCAGCATTTT. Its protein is CAGSLPGTGDNQPQHF.

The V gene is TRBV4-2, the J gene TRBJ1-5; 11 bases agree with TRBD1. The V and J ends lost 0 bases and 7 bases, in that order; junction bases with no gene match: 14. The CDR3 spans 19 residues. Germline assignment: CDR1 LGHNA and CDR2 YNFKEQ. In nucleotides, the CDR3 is TGTGCCAGCAGCCAAGATCACCGGACAGGGGGCGGGAATGTGCAGCCCCAGCATTTT. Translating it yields CASSQDHRTGGGNVQPQHF.

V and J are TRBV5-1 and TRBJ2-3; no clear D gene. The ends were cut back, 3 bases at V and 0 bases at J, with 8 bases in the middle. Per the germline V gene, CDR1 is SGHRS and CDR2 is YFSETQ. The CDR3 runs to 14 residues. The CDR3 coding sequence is TGCGCCAGCAGCTCAACGACTAGCACAGATACGCAGTATTTT. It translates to CASSSTTSTDTQYF.

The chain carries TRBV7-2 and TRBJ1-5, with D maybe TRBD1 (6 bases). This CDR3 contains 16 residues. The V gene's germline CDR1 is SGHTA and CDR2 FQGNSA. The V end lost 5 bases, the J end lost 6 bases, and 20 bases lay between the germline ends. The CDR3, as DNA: TGTGCCAGCAGCACCCGCGAGGTGGGGGCGCGTCAGCCCCAGCATTTT. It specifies CASSTREVGARQPQHF.

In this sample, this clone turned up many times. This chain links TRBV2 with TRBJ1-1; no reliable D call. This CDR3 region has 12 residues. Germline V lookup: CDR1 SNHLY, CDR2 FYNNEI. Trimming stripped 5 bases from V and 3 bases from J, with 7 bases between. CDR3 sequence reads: CASSYFYTEAFF. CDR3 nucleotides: TGTGCCAGCAGTTATTTCTACACTGAAGCTTTCTTT.

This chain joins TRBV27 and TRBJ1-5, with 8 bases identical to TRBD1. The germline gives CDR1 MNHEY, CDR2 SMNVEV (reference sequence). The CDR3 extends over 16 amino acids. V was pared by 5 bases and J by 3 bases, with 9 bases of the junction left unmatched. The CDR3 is CASSGRTGPNNQPQHF. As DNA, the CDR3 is TGTGCCAGCAGTGGGCGGACAGGGCCGAACAATCAGCCCCAGCATTTT.